This T cell receptor (beta chain) was recovered during a study of cytomegalovirus exposure and HLA in healthy donors. Study overall: The study placed around 80% of its 398 genotyped donors in the Caucasian-associated ancestry cluster.

The PCR had 60 Vbeta and 13 Jbeta primers. Using immunoSEQ multiplex PCR, the repertoire was profiled, and TCRdb retains in-frame clones only, with some absent. The table lists some 190,000 clones, 75% to 90% of them singletons. The germline V gene encodes CDR1 SNHLY and CDR2 FYNNEI. This CDR3 has 13 residues. Trimming took 4 bases from V and 2 from J, leaving 8 bases between them. Sequencing was performed on PBMCs. This sequence was found in a woman in her twenties or thirties in good health and CMV-seronegative. The rearrangement uses TRBV2 and TRBJ1-2; D not certain. The CDR3 nucleotides read TGTGCCAGCAGTGTGGCCCCAAACTATGGCTACACCTTC. It codes for CASSVAPNYGYTF.